The following is a TCR beta chain sequence with its context. Sequencing was performed with immunoSEQ multiplex PCR; in TCRdb, only in-frame clones are kept and a portion is missing. The sample consists of about 120,000 clones, roughly 91% of them appearing once. The CDR3 is made up of 18 amino acids. The germline gives CDR1 GTSNPN, CDR2 SVGIG (reference sequence). V was shortened by 1 base and J by 0 bases, with 16 bases between the two germline ends. These data belong to a study of control samples from healthy donors and cancer patients. This TCR derives from a man in his forties in good health. The sequenced material came from blood. The rearrangement joins TRBV30 to TRBJ1-6, with D perhaps matching TRBD1 (5 bases). The CDR3 DNA follows: TGTGCCTGGAGTGGGGGCACAGGTTGGGGCTCCTATAATTCACCCCTCCACTTT. It yields the protein CAWSGGTGWGSYNSPLHF.